Included here is one TCR beta chain sequence, with context. The antigen remains unidentified. The sample holds other DNA sequences that translate to the same CDR3. The data derive from a study of shared clonotypes between healthy human individuals. Turning to the study itself: A donor's plate count was three for CD4 naive and three for CD4 memory; CD8 naive had two and CD8 memory one.

Study observations and caveats: Deeper or shallower sequencing was expected to change how clonotypes are shared among donors.

In the naive CD8 group, cells lacked CD45RO and were positively selected for CCR7, so terminally differentiated effector memory CD45RA+ cells were left out. Nashville, Tennessee was home to all donors, who were Caucasian adults. On sorted subsets, replicate PCRs used approximately 190 ng DNA, or 31,000 or so T cell genomes. Sequenced by immunoSEQ multiplex PCR; TCRdb stores in-frame clones only, minus some. This sample has roughly 1,800,000 clones, with 85% to 95% found just once. The TCR sequence derives from a man younger than 30 in good health. Sequenced input: naive CD8+ T cells sorted from blood.

CDR3 coding DNA: TGCAGCGTTGAAGAAGCCTACGAGCAGTACTTC. It encodes CSVEEAYEQYF. The V call is TRBV29-1, the J call TRBJ2-7; D gene unclear. V lost 0 bases, J lost 2 bases, and 2 bases lay in between. CDR3 length equals 11 residues. The germline gives CDR1 SQVTM, CDR2 ANQGSEA.